A single sample is the source of the 27 T cell receptor beta chains below, sequenced in a study of shared T cell receptors in the human thymus. Sequenced by immunoSEQ multiplex PCR; TCRdb stores in-frame clones only, minus some. This table holds about 400,000 clones, roughly 94% found once. The specimen sequenced was thymocytes. These receptors all come from a human donor.

The genes are TRBV5-1 and TRBJ2-7; 7 bases are shared with TRBD2. Germline lookup yields CDR1 SGHRS and CDR2 YFSETQ. This CDR3 is built from 11 residues. V lost 6 bases, J lost 6 bases, and 3 bases stayed unmatched. The CDR3 DNA follows: TGCGCCAGCATAACGGGGGGCGAGCAGTACTTC. Translation: CASITGGEQYF.

The CDR3, as DNA: TGTGCCACCCATGCAACGACTAGCGGGAGCACAGATACGCAGTATTTT. Encoded protein: CATHATTSGSTDTQYF. This chain joins TRBV28 and TRBJ2-3, with 10 bases identical to TRBD2. J lost 0 bases, V lost 10 bases, and 10 bases had no gene match. CDR1 is MDHEN, CDR2 SYDVKM, per germline. This CDR3 is built from 16 residues.

The CDR3 DNA reads TGTGCCAGCAGCTTGAGATCCGGGCACAACTATGGCTACACCTTC. Its protein product is CASSLRSGHNYGYTF. J is TRBJ1-2 and V is TRBV5-4; unclear D gene. Trimming took 1 base from V and 2 from J, leaving 12 bases between them. Germline V lookup: CDR1 SGHNT, CDR2 YYREEE (reference sequence). The CDR3 totals 15 residues.

This chain joins TRBV6-6 and TRBJ2-1; TRBD1 matches 7 bases. V was pared by 5 bases and J by 7 bases, with 11 bases of the junction left unmatched. The CDR3 spans 15 residues. The germline CDR1 and CDR2 sequences are MNHNY and SVGAGI (reference sequence). The CDR3 DNA follows: TGTGCCAGCAGTGACCCGACAGGGTCCCAAAATGAGCAGTTCTTC. Protein sequence: CASSDPTGSQNEQFF.

The chain joins TRBV7-9 to TRBJ1-2; D unresolved. The ends were cut back, 8 bases at V and 0 bases at J, with 4 bases in the middle. Per germline, CDR1 SEHNR and CDR2 FQNEAQ (reference sequence). CDR3 size: 11 residues. CDR3: CASRANYGYTF. In DNA, the CDR3 is TGTGCCAGCCGGGCTAACTATGGCTACACCTTC. Full variable domain (missing parts from reference TRBV7-9 and TRBJ1-2): DTGVSQNPRHKITKRGQNVTFRCDPISEHNRLYWYRQTLGQGPEFLTYFQNEAQLEKSRLLSDRFSAERPKGSFSTLEIQRTEQGDSAMYLCASRANYGYTFGSGTRLTVV.

This clone was found once. The rearrangement joins TRBV28 to TRBJ2-7; TRBD2 is a possible D gene (6 bases). The V end was cut by 7 bases, the J end by 2 bases, with 15 bases between. CDR3 length: 14 residues. Germline V CDR1 and CDR2: MDHEN, SYDVKM. Here the CDR3 DNA reads TGTGCCAGCACCTCTGGGACTTCGACCTACGAGCAGTACTTC. Translation gives CASTSGTSTYEQYF. Full variable domain (remainder filled in from reference TRBV28 and TRBJ2-7): DVKVTQSSRYLVKRTGEKVFLECVQDMDHENMFWYRQDPGLGLRLIYFSYDVKMKEKGDIPEGYSVSREKKERFSLILESASTNQTSMYLCASTSGTSTYEQYFGPGTRLTVT.

This chain connects TRBV7-9 to TRBJ1-2, with a possible D match to TRBD1 (6 bases). Germline CDR1 is SEHNR and CDR2 is FQNEAQ (reference sequence). V was cut by 5 bases and J by 1 base, with 20 bases left in between. The CDR3 is 17 residues long. The chain's CDR3 is CASSPLFGGHLNYGYTF. In nucleotides, the CDR3 is TGTGCCAGCAGCCCCCTCTTTGGGGGACACCTTAACTATGGCTACACCTTC.

J is TRBJ2-1 and V is TRBV7-9, with D uncertain. The CDR3 consists of 15 residues. V was cut by 0 bases and J by 2 bases, with 8 bases left in between. Germline CDR1 reads SEHNR; CDR2 reads FQNEAQ (reference sequence). The DNA of the CDR3 is TGTGCCAGCAGCTTAGCAACGCCAACCTACAATGAGCAGTTCTTC. Its translation: CASSLATPTYNEQFF.

A remark on this clone: The junction does not match germline at one end; this may be a read error. The chain combines TRBV5-4 with TRBJ1-5; 8 positions agree with TRBD1. This CDR3 spans 12 amino acids. CDR1 and CDR2 from the germline V gene are SGHNT and YYREEE (reference sequence). The DNA for the CDR3 is TGTGCCAGCAGTTCACCGGGGGGACAGGTGTCATTT. The encoded protein is CASSSPGGQVSF.

The chain couples TRBV7-6 to TRBJ2-3; D is unclear. CDR3 length equals 14 residues. Germline values: CDR1 SGHVS, CDR2 FNYEAQ. Deletions cut 5 bases from V and 3 bases from J, with 12 bases between. The CDR3 DNA reads as TGTGCCAGCAGCGAAAGGACGGCTACAGATACGCAGTATTTT. The encoded protein is CASSERTATDTQYF.

This clone was seen just once. The gene calls are TRBV28 and TRBJ1-1; D is uncertain. CDR1 is MDHEN and CDR2 is SYDVKM in the germline V gene. V was clipped by 4 bases and J by 0 bases, with 15 bases between them. The length of the CDR3 is 16 residues. In DNA, the CDR3 is TGTGCCAGCAGTTCAGGAGAAAATCCAATGAACACTGAAGCTTTCTTT. Its protein product is CASSSGENPMNTEAFF.

The chain is built from TRBV10-3 and TRBJ2-7; 7 nucleotides agree with TRBD1. CDR3 length: 15 residues. In germline, CDR1 is ENHRY, CDR2 SYGVKD. The ends lost 6 bases at V and 2 bases at J; junction bases unmatched: 10. The CDR3 protein is CAISESRDRTYEQYF. The CDR3 region has the DNA TGTGCCATCAGCGAATCCCGGGACAGAACCTACGAGCAGTACTTC.

This clone was seen a few times. J is TRBJ2-3 and V is TRBV28; a weak D match, TRBD2 (6 bases). CDR1 MDHEN and CDR2 SYDVKM come from the germline V gene. V lost 5 bases and J 5 bases, leaving 8 bases between the germline ends. The CDR3 runs to 12 residues. In DNA, the CDR3 is TGTGCCAGCAGTGAGACTAGAGATACGCAGTATTTT. It codes for CASSETRDTQYF.

The rearrangement joins TRBV5-1 to TRBJ2-7; 10 bases match TRBD2. The J segment lost 5 bases and the V segment lost 5 bases, leaving 13 bases of the junction unmatched. The CDR3 totals 16 residues. The germline V gene encodes CDR1 SGHRS and CDR2 YFSETQ. CDR3 sequence: CASRAPGLAGANEQYF. The CDR3 nucleotides are TGCGCCAGCAGGGCGCCGGGGCTAGCGGGAGCAAACGAGCAGTACTTC. The full variable domain, completed using reference TRBV5-1 and TRBJ2-7, is KAGVTQTPRYLIKTRGQQVTLSCSPISGHRSVSWYQQTPGQGLQFLFEYFSETQRNKGNFPGRFSGRQFSNSRSEMNVSTLELGDSALYLCASRAPGLAGANEQYFGPGTRLTVT.

The chain combines TRBV11-3 with TRBJ1-3; D gene unclear. Germline V gene sequence: CDR1 SGHNT, CDR2 YENEEA. V lost 0 bases and J 6 bases, leaving 15 bases between the germline ends. CDR3 length equals 16 residues. The CDR3 loop reads CASSLDKPARKNTIYF. CDR3 coding DNA: TGTGCCAGCAGCTTAGATAAGCCGGCTCGGAAAAACACCATATATTTT.

The chain uses TRBV7-2 and TRBJ1-1; D is uncertain. Germline assignment: CDR1 SGHTA and CDR2 FQGNSA. The CDR3 totals 19 residues. V lost 4 bases and J lost 3, with 27 bases in between. CDR3 loop: CASSSPADKVSGCDTEAFF. The DNA for the CDR3 is TGTGCCAGCAGCTCCCCCGCCGACAAGGTATCGGGGTGCGACACTGAAGCTTTCTTT.

This clone has a single count. The rearrangement joins TRBV11-2 to TRBJ2-7, with 8 bases fitting TRBD1. In germline, CDR1 is SGHAT, CDR2 FQNNGV. V shed 5 bases and J 5 bases; nucleotides not matched to a gene: 5. This CDR3 is 13 amino acids long. CDR3 nucleotides: TGTGCCAGCAGCACCCAACAGGGGGACGAGCAGTACTTC. It is translated as CASSTQQGDEQYF.

This chain connects TRBV10-1 to TRBJ1-5, with D perhaps matching TRBD1 (6 bases). The CDR3 covers 16 residues. V gave up 8 bases and J gave up 0 bases, with 17 bases separating them. In germline, CDR1 is WNHNN, CDR2 SYGVQD (reference sequence). The CDR3 reads CASSQGRLYSNQPQHF. The DNA of the CDR3 is TGCGCCAGCTCACAGGGCCGACTATATAGCAATCAGCCCCAGCATTTT.

V gene TRBV28 combines with J gene TRBJ2-7; D not certain. Germline values: CDR1 MDHEN, CDR2 SYDVKM. The CDR3 covers 12 residues. V dropped 1 base and J dropped 3 bases, with 4 bases sitting between them. The CDR3 is CASSLLRYEQYF. Here the CDR3 DNA reads TGTGCCAGCAGTTTATTACGCTACGAGCAGTACTTC.

The V call is TRBV27, the J call TRBJ1-5; possible D gene TRBD1, 5 bases. CDR1 MNHEY and CDR2 SMNVEV come from the germline V gene (reference sequence). The CDR3 spans 17 residues. Trimming removed 7 bases from V and 5 bases from J, with 24 bases in between. The CDR3 region has the DNA TGTGCCAGCATTTTCCGTGGGGCTCCGGGAGGGGATCAGCCCCAGCATTTT. This codes for CASIFRGAPGGDQPQHF.

The rearrangement uses TRBV2 and TRBJ2-7; 10 nucleotides line up with TRBD1. Per germline, CDR1 SNHLY and CDR2 FYNNEI. The CDR3 runs to 12 residues. Trimming cost V 10 bases and J 6 bases; bases outside gene matches: 6. In DNA form, the CDR3 reads TGTGCCATTGACAGGGGGCAATGCGAGCAGTACTTC. Protein sequence: CAIDRGQCEQYF.

The J gene is TRBJ2-2, the V gene TRBV5-4; 10 nucleotides match TRBD2. The CDR3 has 17 amino acids. Per germline, CDR1 SGHNT and CDR2 YYREEE (reference sequence). After removal of 0 bases from V and 7 bases from J, the junction contained 9 bases not matched to a gene. This chain's CDR3 is CASSLVLSGREFGELFF. The DNA of the CDR3 is TGTGCCAGCAGCTTGGTCCTCAGCGGGAGGGAGTTCGGGGAGCTGTTTTTT.

The chain is built from TRBV5-8 and TRBJ2-6; the D is unclear. V was cut by 7 bases and J by 5 bases, with 13 bases left in between. CDR3 length: 14 amino acids. Looked up from germline, CDR1 is SGHTS and CDR2 is YDEGEE. The CDR3 here is CASLRQSRANVLTF. In nucleotides, the CDR3 is TGTGCCAGCCTTCGACAAAGTCGGGCCAACGTCCTGACTTTC.

The rearrangement uses TRBV7-6 and TRBJ1-2, with TRBD1 as a possible D gene (5 bases). The V end was cut by 0 bases, the J end by 2 bases, with 13 bases between. The CDR3 has 16 amino acids. CDR1 and CDR2 (germline): SGHVS, FNYEAQ. The CDR3 sequence is CASSLALGQPNYGYTF. CDR3 bases: TGTGCCAGCAGCTTAGCGCTGGGGCAGCCCAACTATGGCTACACCTTC.

V is TRBV25-1 and J is TRBJ2-3, with TRBD2 identical over 12 bases. Trimming cost V 0 bases and J 4 bases; bases outside gene matches: 2. The CDR3 is 16 residues long. CDR1 MGHDK and CDR2 SYGVNS come from the germline V gene. The CDR3 DNA reads as TGTGCCAGCAGTGAATATAGACTAGCGGGAGCAGATACGCAGTATTTT. Its translation: CASSEYRLAGADTQYF.

The count of this clone is one. This chain links TRBV27 with TRBJ2-1, with 11 bases aligning to TRBD2. Germline values: CDR1 MNHEY, CDR2 SMNVEV (reference sequence). The CDR3 loop spans 14 amino acids. The junction had 4 bases not matched to a gene; V was cut back by 5 bases and J by 7 bases. The CDR3 loop reads CASSPTSGNNEQFF. The CDR3 DNA sequence: TGTGCCAGCAGTCCGACTAGCGGGAATAATGAGCAGTTCTTC.

The chain joins TRBV5-1 to TRBJ2-3; D gene uncertain. Between the trimmed V and J ends, which lost 2 bases and 6 bases, there was a span of 10 bases. The CDR3 has 13 residues. Germline CDR1 and CDR2: SGHRS and YFSETQ. CDR3 bases: TGCGCCAGCAGCTTCTCTCCCGTGGATACGCAGTATTTT. Protein: CASSFSPVDTQYF.